The clone carrying this T cell receptor beta chain has a count of ten or more. Its antigen is not known. The read comes to an end 3 residues before the CDR3 does, leaving the germline J gene to fill in the end. Both groups were predominantly of Caucasian heritage. Donors gave roughly 5 to 8 ml heparinized peripheral whole blood. The record originates from a study of T cell clonality in common variable immunodeficiency. Germline loops: CDR1 SGHNT, CDR2 YENEEA. Trimming at V came to 3 bases and at J to 5 bases, leaving 2 bases not matched to a gene. The length of the CDR3 is 15 residues. Measured with immunoSEQ multiplex PCR; TCRdb has only the in-frame clones, and not every one. The table lists roughly 43,000 clones, no singletons, with about 0.7% in the top ten. Overall study findings and caveats: CVID subjects showed higher TCRbeta clonality than healthy controls. Shared TCRbeta clones were fewer between CVID subjects than controls.

Sequenced input: peripheral blood mononuclear cells. The sequence was collected from a person between 18 and 70 years old in good health. The rearrangement links TRBV11-3 to TRBJ1-6; 9 nucleotides match TRBD1. The CDR3 sequence: CASSLDRGDNSPLHF. The DNA read from the CDR3 is TGTGCCAGCAGCTTGGACAGGGGAGATAATTCACCC.